The 3 T cell receptor beta chains below come from one sample, sequenced in a study of blood T cells in healthy people across ages. Using a J-beta primer mix together with a sample-barcoded 5' primer, a second PCR was run for roughly 7 to 11 cycles. One entry per CDR3 protein results from TCRdb running MiXCR on the 5' RACE reads. The table records approximately 800,000 distinct CDR3 sequences, 35% to 40% of them present only once. The sequencing sample was made of blood. All receptors come from a man aged 18 to 30 in good health.

This clonotype appeared many times. The chain's CDR3 is CSAPTGGIYNEQFF. CDR3 sequence (DNA): TGCAGCGCGCCGACAGGGGGAATATACAATGAGCAGTTCTTC. This chain uses TRBV29-1 with TRBJ2-1, with 9 bases fitting TRBD1. The CDR3 has 14 residues. V lost 7 bases and J lost 4; bases outside the gene matches: 8. CDR1 is SQVTM and CDR2 is ANQGSEA in the germline V gene.

This clonotype was picked up a small number of times. V usage is TRBV10-3 and J usage is TRBJ2-6; D call uncertain. V was trimmed by 6 bases and J by 0 bases, leaving 15 bases between them. This CDR3 spans 17 amino acids. Germline V lookup: CDR1 ENHRY, CDR2 SYGVKD. The CDR3 loop reads CAISDLALPSGANVLTF. The CDR3, as DNA: TGTGCCATCAGCGACCTGGCACTACCCTCTGGGGCCAACGTCCTGACTTTC.

This chain joins TRBV5-1 and TRBJ2-7; the match to TRBD1 covers 8 bases. The length of the CDR3 is 14 residues. The J segment lost 2 bases and the V segment lost 0 bases, leaving 1 base of the junction unmatched. The germline gives CDR1 SGHRS, CDR2 YFSETQ. DNA for the CDR3: TGCGCCAGCAGCTTGGTGACAGGGGCCTACGAGCAGTACTTC. It specifies CASSLVTGAYEQYF.